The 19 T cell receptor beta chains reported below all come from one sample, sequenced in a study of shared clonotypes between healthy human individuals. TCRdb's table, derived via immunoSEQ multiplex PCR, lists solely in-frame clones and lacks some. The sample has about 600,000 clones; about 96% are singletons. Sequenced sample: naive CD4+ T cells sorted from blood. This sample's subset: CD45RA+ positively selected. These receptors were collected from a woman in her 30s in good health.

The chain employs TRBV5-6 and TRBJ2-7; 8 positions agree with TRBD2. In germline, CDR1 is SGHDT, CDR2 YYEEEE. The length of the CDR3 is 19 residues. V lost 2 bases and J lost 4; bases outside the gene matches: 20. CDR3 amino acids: CASSFFIRREVGRQYEQYF. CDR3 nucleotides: TGTGCCAGCAGCTTTTTCATTCGGCGGGAGGTTGGGAGGCAATACGAGCAGTACTTC.

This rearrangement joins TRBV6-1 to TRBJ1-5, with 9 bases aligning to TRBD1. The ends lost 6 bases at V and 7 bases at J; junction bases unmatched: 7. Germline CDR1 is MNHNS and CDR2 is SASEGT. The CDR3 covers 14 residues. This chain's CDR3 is CASRQGATRQPQHF. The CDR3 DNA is TGTGCCAGCAGACAGGGGGCGACTCGGCAGCCCCAGCATTTT.

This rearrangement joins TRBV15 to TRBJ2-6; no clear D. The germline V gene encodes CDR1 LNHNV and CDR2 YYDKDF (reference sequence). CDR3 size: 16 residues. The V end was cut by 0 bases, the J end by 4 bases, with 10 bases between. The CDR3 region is CATSRELGSGANVLTF. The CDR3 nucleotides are TGTGCCACCAGCAGAGAACTGGGGTCCGGGGCCAACGTCCTGACTTTC. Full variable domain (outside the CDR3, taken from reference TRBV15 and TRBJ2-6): DAMVIQNPRYQVTQFGKPVTLSCSQTLNHNVMYWYQQKSSQAPKLLFHYYDKDFNNEADTPDNFQSRRPNTSFCFLDIRSPGLGDTAMYLCATSRELGSGANVLTFGAGSRLTVL.

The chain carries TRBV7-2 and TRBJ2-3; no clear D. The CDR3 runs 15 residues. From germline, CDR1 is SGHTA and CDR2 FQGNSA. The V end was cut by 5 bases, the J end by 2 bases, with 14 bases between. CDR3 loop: CASSTEHGLTDTQYF. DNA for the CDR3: TGTGCCAGCAGCACCGAACACGGTCTCACAGATACGCAGTATTTT.

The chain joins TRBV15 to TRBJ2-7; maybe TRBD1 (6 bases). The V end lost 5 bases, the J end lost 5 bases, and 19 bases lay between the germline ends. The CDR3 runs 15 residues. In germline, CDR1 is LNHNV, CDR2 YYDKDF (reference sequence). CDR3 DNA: TGTGCCACCAGCCCCCCCGGTACAGGGTCCCACGAGCAGTACTTC. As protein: CATSPPGTGSHEQYF.

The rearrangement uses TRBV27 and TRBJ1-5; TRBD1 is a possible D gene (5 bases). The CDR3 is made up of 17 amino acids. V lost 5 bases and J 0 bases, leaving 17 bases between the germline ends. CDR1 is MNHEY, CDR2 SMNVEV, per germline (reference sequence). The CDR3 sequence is CASSPIGALYSNQPQHF. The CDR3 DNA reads TGTGCCAGCAGTCCAATAGGGGCCCTCTATAGCAATCAGCCCCAGCATTTT.

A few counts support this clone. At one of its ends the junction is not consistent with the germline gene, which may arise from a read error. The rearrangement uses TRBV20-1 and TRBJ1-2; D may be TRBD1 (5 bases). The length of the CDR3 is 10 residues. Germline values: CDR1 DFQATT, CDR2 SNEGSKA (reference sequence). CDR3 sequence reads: CSARGDGYTF. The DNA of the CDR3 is TGCAGTGCCAGAGGGGATGGCTACACCTTC.

The DNA of the CDR3 is TGTGCCAGCAGCTTAAGAGCGGGCCACGACCTCAATGAGCAGTTCTTC. The encoded protein is CASSLRAGHDLNEQFF. V usage is TRBV7-3 and J usage is TRBJ2-1; TRBD2 is a possible D gene (6 bases). This CDR3 region has 16 residues. Germline CDR1 and CDR2: SGHTA and FQGTGA. V shed 1 base and J shed 6 bases, with 16 bases lying between them.

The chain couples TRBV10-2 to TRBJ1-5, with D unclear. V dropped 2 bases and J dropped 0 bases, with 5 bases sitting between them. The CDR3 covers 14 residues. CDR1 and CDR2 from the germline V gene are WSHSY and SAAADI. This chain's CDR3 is CASSEGYSNQPQHF. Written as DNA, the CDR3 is TGCGCCAGCAGTGAGGGATATAGCAATCAGCCCCAGCATTTT.

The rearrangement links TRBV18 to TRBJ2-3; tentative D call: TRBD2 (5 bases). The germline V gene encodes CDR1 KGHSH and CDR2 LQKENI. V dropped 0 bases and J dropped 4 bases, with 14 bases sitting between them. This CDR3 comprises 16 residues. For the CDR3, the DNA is TGTGCCAGCTCACCACCGAGGGCGGGTTGGGCAGATACGCAGTATTTT. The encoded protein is CASSPPRAGWADTQYF.

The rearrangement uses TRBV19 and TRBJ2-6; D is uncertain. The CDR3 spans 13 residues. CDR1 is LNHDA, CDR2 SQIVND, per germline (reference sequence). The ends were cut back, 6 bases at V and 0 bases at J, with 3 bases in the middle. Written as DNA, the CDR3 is TGTGCCAGTAGGAACTCTGGGGCCAACGTCCTGACTTTC. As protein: CASRNSGANVLTF. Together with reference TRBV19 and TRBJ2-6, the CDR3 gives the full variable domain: DGGITQSPKYLFRKEGQNVTLSCEQNLNHDAMYWYRQDPGQGLRLIYYSQIVNDFQKGDIAEGYSVSREKKESFPLTVTSAQKNPTAFYLCASRNSGANVLTFGAGSRLTVL.

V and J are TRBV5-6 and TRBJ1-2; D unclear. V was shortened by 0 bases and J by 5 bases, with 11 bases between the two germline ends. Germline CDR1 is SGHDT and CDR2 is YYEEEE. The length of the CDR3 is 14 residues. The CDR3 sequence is CASSLGLGRYGYTF. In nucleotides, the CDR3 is TGTGCCAGCAGCTTGGGTCTAGGGAGGTATGGCTACACCTTC. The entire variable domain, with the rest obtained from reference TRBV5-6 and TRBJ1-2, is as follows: DAGVTQSPTHLIKTRGQQVTLRCSPKSGHDTVSWYQQALGQGPQFIFQYYEEEERQRGNFPDRFSGHQFPNYSSELNVNALLLGDSALYLCASSLGLGRYGYTFGSGTRLTVV.

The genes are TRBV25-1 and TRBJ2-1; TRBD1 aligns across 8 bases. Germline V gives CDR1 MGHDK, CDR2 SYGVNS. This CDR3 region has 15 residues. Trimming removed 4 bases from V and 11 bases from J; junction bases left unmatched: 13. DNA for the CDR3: TGTGCCAGCAGTGTCTCCGGGACAGGCTTCGTTAAGCAGTTCTTC. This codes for CASSVSGTGFVKQFF.

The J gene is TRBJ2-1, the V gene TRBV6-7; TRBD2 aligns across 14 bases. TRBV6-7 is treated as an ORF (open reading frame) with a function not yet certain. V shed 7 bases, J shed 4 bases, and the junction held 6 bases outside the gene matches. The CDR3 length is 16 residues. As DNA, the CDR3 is TGTGCCAGCACTGGACTAGCGGGAGGTGTTTACAATGAGCAGTTCTTC. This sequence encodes CASTGLAGGVYNEQFF.

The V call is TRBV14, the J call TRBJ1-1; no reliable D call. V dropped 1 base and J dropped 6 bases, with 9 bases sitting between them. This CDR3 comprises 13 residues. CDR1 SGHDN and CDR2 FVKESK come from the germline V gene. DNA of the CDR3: TGTGCCAGCAGCCAAGCAGGTTGGGCTGAAGCTTTCTTT. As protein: CASSQAGWAEAFF. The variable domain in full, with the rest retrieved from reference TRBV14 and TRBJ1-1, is EAGVTQFPSHSVIEKGQTVTLRCDPISGHDNLYWYRRVMGKEIKFLLHFVKESKQDESGMPNNRFLAERTGGTYSTLKVQPAELEDSGVYFCASSQAGWAEAFFGQGTRLTVV.

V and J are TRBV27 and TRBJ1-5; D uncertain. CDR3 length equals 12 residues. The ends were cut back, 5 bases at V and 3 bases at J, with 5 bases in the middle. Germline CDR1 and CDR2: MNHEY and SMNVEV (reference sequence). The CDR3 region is CASSRHNQPQHF. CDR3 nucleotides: TGTGCCAGCAGTCGGCACAATCAGCCCCAGCATTTT.

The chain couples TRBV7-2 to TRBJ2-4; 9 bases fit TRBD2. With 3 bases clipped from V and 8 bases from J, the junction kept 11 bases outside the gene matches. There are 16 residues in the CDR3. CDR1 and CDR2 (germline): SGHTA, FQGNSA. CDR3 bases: TGTGCCAGCAGCTTCTTACCGGGACTAGCTGTGGACATTCAGTACTTC. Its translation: CASSFLPGLAVDIQYF.

The CDR3 sequence is CAWSVLTGGTRAFF. The CDR3 DNA is TGTGCCTGGAGTGTACTTACAGGGGGGACCAGAGCTTTCTTT. This chain uses TRBV30 with TRBJ1-1; 8 positions agree with TRBD1. CDR1 GTSNPN and CDR2 SVGIG come from the germline V gene (reference sequence). This CDR3 comprises 14 residues. V lost 0 bases, J lost 10 bases, and 10 bases stayed unmatched.

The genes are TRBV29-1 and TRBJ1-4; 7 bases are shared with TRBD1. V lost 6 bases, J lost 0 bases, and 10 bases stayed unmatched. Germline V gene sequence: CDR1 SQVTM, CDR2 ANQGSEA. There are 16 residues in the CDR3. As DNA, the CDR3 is TGCAGCGTGAGGACAGGCCTGGCCGCAACTAATGAAAAACTGTTTTTT. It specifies CSVRTGLAATNEKLFF.